This T cell receptor beta chain was captured by sequencing in a study of T cell changes during pregnancy in multiple sclerosis. Libraries were prepared by immunoSEQ multiplex PCR; TCRdb keeps only in-frame clonotypes and omits some of them. The sample has about 43,000 clones, more than 75% seen once. Germline values: CDR1 SQVTM, CDR2 ANQGSEA. The CDR3 totals 14 residues. Trimming took 2 bases from V and 5 from J, leaving 15 bases between them. This clone was seen only once. V is TRBV29-1 and J is TRBJ1-1; D is unresolved. The sequencing input was PBMCs (not recorded whether the cells were cultured). This TCR derives from a female donor with multiple sclerosis, enrolled in a pregnancy study. This CDR3 is CSVEPHGGRTEAFF. The CDR3 DNA is TGCAGCGTTGAACCCCATGGCGGCAGGACTGAAGCTTTCTTT.